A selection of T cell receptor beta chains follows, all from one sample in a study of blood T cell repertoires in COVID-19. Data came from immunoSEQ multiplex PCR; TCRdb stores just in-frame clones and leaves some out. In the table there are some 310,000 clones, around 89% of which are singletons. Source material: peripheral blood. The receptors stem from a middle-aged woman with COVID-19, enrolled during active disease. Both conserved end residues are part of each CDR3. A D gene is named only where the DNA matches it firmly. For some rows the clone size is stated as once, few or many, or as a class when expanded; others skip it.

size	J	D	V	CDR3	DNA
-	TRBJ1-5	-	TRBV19	CASAANQPQHF	TGTGCCAGTGCGGCCAATCAGCCCCAGCATTTT
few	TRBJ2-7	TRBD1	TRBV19	CASKTSGTGWYEQYF	TGTGCCAGCAAGACCTCCGGGACAGGGTGGTACGAGCAGTACTTC
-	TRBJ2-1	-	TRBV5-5	CASRKMSSYNEQFF	TGTGCCAGCAGGAAAATGAGCTCCTACAATGAGCAGTTCTTC
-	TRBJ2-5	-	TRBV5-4	CASSLRQEETQYF	TGTGCCAGCAGCTTGCGGCAGGAAGAGACCCAGTACTTC
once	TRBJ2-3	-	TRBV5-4	CASSLAGASTDTQYF	TGTGCCAGCAGCTTGGCAGGGGCTAGCACAGATACGCAGTATTTT
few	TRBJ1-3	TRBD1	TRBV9	CASSVVGTGDTIYF	TGTGCCAGCAGCGTAGTAGGGACAGGGGACACCATATATTTT
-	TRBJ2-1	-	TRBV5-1	CASSSDRAGGYNEQFF	TGCGCCAGCAGCTCAGACCGGGCAGGGGGGTACAATGAGCAGTTCTTC
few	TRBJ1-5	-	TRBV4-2	CASSQDSSNQPQHF	TGTGCCAGCAGCCAAGACAGTAGCAATCAGCCCCAGCATTTT
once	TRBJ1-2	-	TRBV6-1	CASSEAMVGRRGGYTF	TGTGCCAGCAGTGAAGCAATGGTAGGACGGAGAGGGGGCTACACCTTC
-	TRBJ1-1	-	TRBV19	CATGEGRNTEAFF	TGTGCCACGGGGGAGGGGAGAAACACTGAAGCTTTCTTT
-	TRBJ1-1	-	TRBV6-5	CASSSLGGNTEAFF	TGTGCCAGCAGTTCCTTGGGAGGGAACACTGAAGCTTTCTTT
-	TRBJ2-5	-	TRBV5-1	CASSSSGEVVGETQYF	TGCGCCAGCAGCTCCTCAGGGGAAGTTGTGGGAGAGACCCAGTACTTC
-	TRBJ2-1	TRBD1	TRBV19	CASGLRDRDYNEQFF	TGTGCCAGTGGACTAAGGGACAGGGACTACAATGAGCAGTTCTTC
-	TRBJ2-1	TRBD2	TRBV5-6	CASSLWLAGGEYNEQFF	TGTGCCAGCAGCTTGTGGCTAGCGGGAGGAGAATACAATGAGCAGTTCTTC
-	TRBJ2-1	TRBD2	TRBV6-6	CASRETGTSPYNEQFF	TGTGCCAGCAGGGAAACGGGGACTAGTCCGTACAATGAGCAGTTCTTC
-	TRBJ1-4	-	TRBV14	CASSLRLGGEKLFF	TGTGCCAGCAGCCTGAGGTTGGGAGGGGAAAAACTGTTTTTT
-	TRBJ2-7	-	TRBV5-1	CASSLEPRGYEQYF	TGCGCCAGCAGCTTAGAGCCCCGGGGGTACGAGCAGTACTTC
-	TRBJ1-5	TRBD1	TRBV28	CASSPWTGLGNQPQHF	TGTGCCAGCAGTCCCTGGACAGGTTTGGGCAATCAGCCCCAGCATTTT
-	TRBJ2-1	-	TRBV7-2	CASSSGYNEQFF	TGTGCCAGCAGCTCAGGGTACAATGAGCAGTTCTTC
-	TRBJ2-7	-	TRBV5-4	CASSLGVAGTVRREQYF	TGTGCCAGCAGCTTGGGGGTGGCGGGGACAGTAAGGCGCGAGCAGTACTTC
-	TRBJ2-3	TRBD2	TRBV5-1	CASSLAGVVDTQYF	TGCGCCAGCAGCCTAGCGGGGGTCGTAGATACGCAGTATTTT
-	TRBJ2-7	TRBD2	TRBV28	CASSLAGASYEQCF	TGTGCCAGCAGCCTAGCGGGCGCGTCCTACGAGCAGTGCTTC
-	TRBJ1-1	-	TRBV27	CASRPGPMNTEAFF	TGTGCCAGCAGACCCGGTCCCATGAACACTGAAGCTTTCTTT
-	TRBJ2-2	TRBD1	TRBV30	CAWRWRQGSFTGELFF	TGTGCCTGGAGATGGAGACAGGGGTCATTCACCGGGGAGCTGTTTTTT
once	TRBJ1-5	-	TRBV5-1	CASSLGQNQPQHF	TGCGCCAGCAGCTTGGGGCAGAACCAGCCCCAGCATTTT
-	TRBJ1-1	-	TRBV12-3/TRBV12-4	CASSPTANTEAFF	TGTGCCAGCAGTCCCACTGCGAACACTGAAGCTTTCTTT
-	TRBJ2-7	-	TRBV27	CASSGGTPYEQYF	TGTGCCAGCAGCGGAGGGACTCCCTACGAGCAGTACTTC
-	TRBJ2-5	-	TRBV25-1	CASSETEREETQYF	TGTGCCAGCAGTGAAACGGAGAGGGAAGAGACCCAGTACTTC
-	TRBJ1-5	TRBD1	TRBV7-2	CASSKTGVLSNQPQHF	TGTGCCAGCAGCAAAACAGGGGTTCTTAGCAATCAGCCCCAGCATTTT